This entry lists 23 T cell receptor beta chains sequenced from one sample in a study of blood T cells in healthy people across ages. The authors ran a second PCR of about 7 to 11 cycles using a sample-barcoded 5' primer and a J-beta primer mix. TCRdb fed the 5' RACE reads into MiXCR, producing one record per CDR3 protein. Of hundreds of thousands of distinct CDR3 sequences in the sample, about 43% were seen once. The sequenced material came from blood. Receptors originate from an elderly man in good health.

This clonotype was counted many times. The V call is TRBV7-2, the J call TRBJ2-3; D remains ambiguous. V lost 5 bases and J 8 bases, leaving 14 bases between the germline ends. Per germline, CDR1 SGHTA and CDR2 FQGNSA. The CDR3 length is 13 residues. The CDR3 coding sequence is TGTGCCAGCAGCGCCTTCACGACCGGTACGCAGTATTTT. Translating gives CASSAFTTGTQYF.

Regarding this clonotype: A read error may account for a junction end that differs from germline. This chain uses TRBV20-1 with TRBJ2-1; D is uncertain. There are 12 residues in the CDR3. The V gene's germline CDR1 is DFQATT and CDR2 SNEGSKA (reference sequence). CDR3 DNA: TGCAGTGCCACTCAGGCCTACAATGTGCAGTTCTTC. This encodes CSATQAYNVQFF.

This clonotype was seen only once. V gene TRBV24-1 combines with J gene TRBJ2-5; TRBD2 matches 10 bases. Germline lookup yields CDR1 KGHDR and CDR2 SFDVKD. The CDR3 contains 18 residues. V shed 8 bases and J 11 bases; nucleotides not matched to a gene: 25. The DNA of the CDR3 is TGTGCCACCAAAAAAGGGACAGCCGGGACTAGCGTTAACAATGAGCAGTACTTC. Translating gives CATKKGTAGTSVNNEQYF.

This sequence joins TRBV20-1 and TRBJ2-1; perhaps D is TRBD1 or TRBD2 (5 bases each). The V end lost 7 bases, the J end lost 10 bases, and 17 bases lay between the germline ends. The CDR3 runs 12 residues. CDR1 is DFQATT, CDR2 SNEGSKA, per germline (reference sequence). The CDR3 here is CSDKGSSYEQFF. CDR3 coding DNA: TGCAGTGACAAGGGGAGCTCCTACGAGCAGTTCTTC.

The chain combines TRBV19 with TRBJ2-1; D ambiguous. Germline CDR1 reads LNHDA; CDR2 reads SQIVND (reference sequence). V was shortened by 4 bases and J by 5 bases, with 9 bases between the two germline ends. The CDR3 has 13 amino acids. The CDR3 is CASSNGRDNEQFF. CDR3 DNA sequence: TGTGCCAGTAGTAATGGTCGTGACAATGAGCAGTTCTTC.

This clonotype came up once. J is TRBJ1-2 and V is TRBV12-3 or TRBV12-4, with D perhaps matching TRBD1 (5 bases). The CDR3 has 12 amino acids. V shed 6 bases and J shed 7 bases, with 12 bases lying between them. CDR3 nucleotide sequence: TGTGCCAGCAGCCTCCGGACAAGTGGCTACACCTTC. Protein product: CASSLRTSGYTF.

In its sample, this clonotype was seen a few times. CDR3 loop: CASSLAGNRAGELFF. The CDR3 DNA reads as TGCGCCAGCAGCTTGGCGGGAAATCGCGCCGGGGAGCTGTTTTTT. The chain uses TRBV5-1 and TRBJ2-2, with a possible D match to TRBD2 (5 bases). Germline V gene sequence: CDR1 SGHRS, CDR2 YFSETQ. The CDR3 contains 15 residues. V was shortened by 0 bases and J by 6 bases, with 12 bases between the two germline ends.

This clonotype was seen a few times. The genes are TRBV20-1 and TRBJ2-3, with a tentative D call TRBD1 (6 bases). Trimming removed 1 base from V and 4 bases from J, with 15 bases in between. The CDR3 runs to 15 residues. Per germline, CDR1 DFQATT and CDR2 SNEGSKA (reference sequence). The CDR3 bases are TGCAGTGCTAGAGCCCAGGGGCGGCCACCAGATACGCAGTATTTT. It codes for CSARAQGRPPDTQYF.

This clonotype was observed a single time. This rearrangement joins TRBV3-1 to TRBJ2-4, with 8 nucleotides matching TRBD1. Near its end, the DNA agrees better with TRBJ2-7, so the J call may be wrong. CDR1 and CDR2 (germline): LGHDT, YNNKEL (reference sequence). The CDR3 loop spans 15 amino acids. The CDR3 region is CASTADRAVSDEQYF. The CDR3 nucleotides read TGTGCCAGCACCGCGGACAGGGCGGTTTCCGACGAGCAGTACTTC.

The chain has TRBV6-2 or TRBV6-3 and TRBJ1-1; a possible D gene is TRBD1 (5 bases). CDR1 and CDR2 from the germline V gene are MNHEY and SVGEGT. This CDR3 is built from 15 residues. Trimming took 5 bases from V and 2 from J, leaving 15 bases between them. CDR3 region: CASSRRGTANTEAFF. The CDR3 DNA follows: TGTGCCAGCAGTCGACGCGGGACGGCAAACACTGAAGCTTTCTTT.

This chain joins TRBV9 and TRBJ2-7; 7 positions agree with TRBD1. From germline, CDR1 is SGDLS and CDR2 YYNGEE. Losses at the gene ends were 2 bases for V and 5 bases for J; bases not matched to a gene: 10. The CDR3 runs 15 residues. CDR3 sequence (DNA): TGTGCCAGCAGCGTGGGGGACAGTGGATCGAACGAGCAGTACTTC. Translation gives CASSVGDSGSNEQYF.

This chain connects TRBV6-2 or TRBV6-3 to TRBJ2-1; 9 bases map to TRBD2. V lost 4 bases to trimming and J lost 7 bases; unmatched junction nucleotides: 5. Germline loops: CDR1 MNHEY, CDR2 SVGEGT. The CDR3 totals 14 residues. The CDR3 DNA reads TGTGCCAGCAGTTCGAGCGGGAGGTTGAATGAGCAGTTCTTC. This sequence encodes CASSSSGRLNEQFF.

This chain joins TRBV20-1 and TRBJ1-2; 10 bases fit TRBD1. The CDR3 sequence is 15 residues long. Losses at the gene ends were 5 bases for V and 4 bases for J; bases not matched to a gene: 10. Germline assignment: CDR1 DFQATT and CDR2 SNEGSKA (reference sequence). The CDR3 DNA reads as TGCAGTGCTGAAAACGGACAGGGGGGACCCTATGGCTACACCTTC. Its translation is CSAENGQGGPYGYTF.

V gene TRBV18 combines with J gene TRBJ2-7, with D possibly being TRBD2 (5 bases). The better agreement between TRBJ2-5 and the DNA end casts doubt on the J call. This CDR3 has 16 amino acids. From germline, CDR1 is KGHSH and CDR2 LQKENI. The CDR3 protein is CASSKEGSPQTETQYF. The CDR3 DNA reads TGTGCCAGCTCCAAAGAGGGCAGCCCTCAGACAGAGACCCAGTACTTC.

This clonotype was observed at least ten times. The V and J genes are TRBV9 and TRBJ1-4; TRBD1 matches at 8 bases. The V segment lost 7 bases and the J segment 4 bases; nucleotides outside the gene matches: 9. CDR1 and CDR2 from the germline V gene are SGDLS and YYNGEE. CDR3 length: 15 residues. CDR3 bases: TGTGCCAGCTCCCGACAGGGGACAATTAATGAAAAACTGTTTTTT. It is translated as CASSRQGTINEKLFF. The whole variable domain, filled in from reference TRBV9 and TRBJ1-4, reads DSGVTQTPKHLITATGQRVTLRCSPRSGDLSVYWYQQSLDQGLQFLIQYYNGEERAKGNILERFSAQQFPDLHSELNLSSLELGDSALYFCASSRQGTINEKLFFGSGTQLSVL.

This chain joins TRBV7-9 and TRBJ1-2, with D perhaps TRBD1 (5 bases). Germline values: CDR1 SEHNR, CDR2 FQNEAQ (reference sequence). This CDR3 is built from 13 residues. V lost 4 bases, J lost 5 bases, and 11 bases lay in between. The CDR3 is CASSCQGRYGYTF. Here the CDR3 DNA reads TGTGCCAGCAGCTGCCAGGGAAGATATGGCTACACCTTC.

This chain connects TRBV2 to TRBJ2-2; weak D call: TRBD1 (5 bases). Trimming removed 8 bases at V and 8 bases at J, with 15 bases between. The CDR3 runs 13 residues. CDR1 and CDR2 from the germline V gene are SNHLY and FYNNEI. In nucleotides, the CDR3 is TGTGCCAGCGGATACGCTAGGGGAGGGGAGCTGTTTTTT. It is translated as CASGYARGGELFF.

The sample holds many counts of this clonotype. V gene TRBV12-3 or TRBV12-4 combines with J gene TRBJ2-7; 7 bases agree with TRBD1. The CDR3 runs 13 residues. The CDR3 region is CARLNNRGYEQYF. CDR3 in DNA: TGTGCTCGACTAAATAACAGGGGTTACGAGCAGTACTTC.

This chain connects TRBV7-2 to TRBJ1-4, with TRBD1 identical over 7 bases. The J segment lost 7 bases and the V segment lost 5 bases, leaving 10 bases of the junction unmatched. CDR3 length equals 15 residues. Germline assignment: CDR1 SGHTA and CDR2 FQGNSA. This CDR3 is CASSPSGGGAEKLFF. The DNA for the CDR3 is TGTGCCAGCAGCCCGTCAGGGGGGGGCGCTGAAAAACTGTTTTTT.

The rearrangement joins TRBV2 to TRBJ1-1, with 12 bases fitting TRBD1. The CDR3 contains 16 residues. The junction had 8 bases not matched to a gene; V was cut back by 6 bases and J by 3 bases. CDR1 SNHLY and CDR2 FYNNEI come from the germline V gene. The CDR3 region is CASSAGTGGADTEAFF. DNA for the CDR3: TGTGCCAGCAGCGCCGGGACAGGGGGCGCCGACACTGAAGCTTTCTTT.

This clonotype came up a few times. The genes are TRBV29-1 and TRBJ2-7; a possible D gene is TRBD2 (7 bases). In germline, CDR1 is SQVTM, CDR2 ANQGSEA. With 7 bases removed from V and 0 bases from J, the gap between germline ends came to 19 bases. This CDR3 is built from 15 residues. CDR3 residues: CSAYSPGGHSYEQYF. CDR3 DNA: TGCAGCGCCTACAGCCCCGGGGGGCACTCCTACGAGCAGTACTTC.

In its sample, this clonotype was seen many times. This CDR3 reads CASSSASGSGRTDTQYF. CDR3 coding DNA: TGTGCCAGCAGTTCGGCTAGCGGGAGTGGAAGGACAGATACGCAGTATTTT. V is TRBV6-2 or TRBV6-3 and J is TRBJ2-3, with TRBD2 matching 10 bases. Germline trimming cut 4 bases from V and 3 bases from J; bases unmatched to any gene: 10. The CDR3 runs to 17 residues. CDR1 and CDR2 (germline): MNHEY, SVGEGT.

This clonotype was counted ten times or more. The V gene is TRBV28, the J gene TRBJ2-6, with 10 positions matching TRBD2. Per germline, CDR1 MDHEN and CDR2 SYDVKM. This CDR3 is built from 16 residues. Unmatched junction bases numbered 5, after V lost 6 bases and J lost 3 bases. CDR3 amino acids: CASRWLAGVGANVLTF. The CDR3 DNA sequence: TGTGCCAGCAGGTGGCTAGCGGGAGTTGGGGCCAACGTCCTGACTTTC.